A single sample is the source of the 15 T cell receptor beta chains below, sequenced in a study of T-cell memory formation after mild COVID-19 (dated by TCRdb to about 2021). Library prep was done by 5' RACE. Sequencer: Illumina NovaSeq 6000. In-frame beta chains were kept once TCRdb had trimmed the public reads at Q25 with fastp and called clones with MiXCR. Each entry is one CDR3 protein sequence, shown with its most common DNA and genes. The sample table holds roughly 110,000 distinct CDR3 sequences, of which about a sixth were seen once. Together, the top ten hold over 25% of the sample. What was sequenced was PBMCs or a T cell subset sorted from them (not recorded which). These receptors originate from an adult woman who had mild COVID-19 (a few samples of this study predate the infection). The sample titles of this study are shuffled in the database, so cell type and time point are left out; the donor was told from shared clones.

The genes are TRBV29-1 and TRBJ1-4; no definite D call. V dropped 0 bases and J dropped 8 bases, with 19 bases sitting between them. Germline loops: CDR1 SQVTM, CDR2 ANQGSEA. The CDR3 has 16 residues. The CDR3 spells CSVEEPQAHLGEKLFF. The CDR3, as DNA: TGCAGCGTTGAAGAACCCCAGGCGCACCTAGGGGAAAAACTGTTTTTT. Variable domain in full (rest from reference TRBV29-1 and TRBJ1-4): SAVISQKPSRDICQRGTSLTIQCQVDSQVTMMFWYRQQPGQSLTLIATANQGSEATYESGFVIDKFPISRPNLTFSTLTVSNMSPEDSSIYLCSVEEPQAHLGEKLFFGSGTQLSVL.

This clonotype turned up a few times. The chain combines TRBV20-1 with TRBJ2-1, with TRBD2 matching over 10 bases. J gave up 4 bases and V 0 bases, and 3 bases lay outside the gene matches. The CDR3 totals 15 residues. Germline V CDR1 and CDR2: DFQATT, SNEGSKA (reference sequence). DNA of the CDR3: TGCAGTGCTAGAGATAGCGGGGGGCTATACAATGAGCAGTTCTTC. Protein product: CSARDSGGLYNEQFF.

This clonotype was detected a few times. This chain uses TRBV9 with TRBJ2-3; no reliable D call. Germline CDR1 is SGDLS and CDR2 is YYNGEE. The CDR3 consists of 15 residues. V shed 0 bases and J shed 1 base, with 9 bases lying between them. Here the CDR3 reads CASSVELVGTDTQYF. Written as DNA, the CDR3 is TGTGCCAGCAGCGTAGAGTTAGTAGGCACAGATACGCAGTATTTT.

V and J are TRBV20-1 and TRBJ1-1; 9 bases agree with TRBD1. CDR3 size: 18 residues. Germline trimming cut 4 bases from V and 2 bases from J; bases unmatched to any gene: 17. Per germline, CDR1 DFQATT and CDR2 SNEGSKA (reference sequence). CDR3: CSAIPLDPGTGLNTEAFF. CDR3 nucleotides: TGCAGTGCTATACCTCTTGACCCCGGGACAGGGTTAAACACTGAAGCTTTCTTT.

This clonotype turned up a few times. CDR3 sequence (DNA): TGTGCCAGCAGCTCTTATCCGGGAAACACCATATATTTT. This codes for CASSSYPGNTIYF. The chain carries TRBV7-3 and TRBJ1-3; no clear D gene. The length of the CDR3 is 13 residues. V was clipped by 4 bases and J by 4 bases, with 8 bases between them. Germline loops: CDR1 SGHTA, CDR2 FQGTGA.

The chain employs TRBV5-6 and TRBJ1-2; no firm D call. V was cut by 4 bases and J by 4 bases, with 14 bases left in between. The CDR3 runs 14 residues. CDR1 is SGHDT, CDR2 YYEEEE, per germline. The DNA of the CDR3 is TGTGCCAGCAGCCCGGGGAATGGACCCTATGGCTACACCTTC. This translates into CASSPGNGPYGYTF.

The genes are TRBV9 and TRBJ2-5; 7 bases map to TRBD2. This CDR3 region has 14 residues. V was clipped by 0 bases and J by 5 bases; unmatched bases: 4. Germline V gene sequence: CDR1 SGDLS, CDR2 YYNGEE. In DNA, the CDR3 is TGTGCCAGCAGCGTAGCGGCGGGAGAGGAGACCCAGTACTTC. Translating it yields CASSVAAGEETQYF.

This clonotype was seen repeatedly, ten times or more. The DNA for the CDR3 is TGCAGTGCTAGGGTATACGGGACGCCTGGCCACGAGCAGTACTTC. It yields the protein CSARVYGTPGHEQYF. This chain connects TRBV20-1 to TRBJ2-7; TRBD1 or TRBD2 may be the D gene (5 bases each). CDR1 is DFQATT, CDR2 SNEGSKA, per germline (reference sequence). The V end was cut by 3 bases, the J end by 5 bases, with 20 bases between. The length of the CDR3 is 15 residues.

This chain connects TRBV29-1 to TRBJ2-1; 10 bases map to TRBD2. The J segment lost 4 bases and the V segment lost 3 bases, leaving 3 bases of the junction unmatched. This CDR3 is built from 14 residues. Germline values: CDR1 SQVTM, CDR2 ANQGSEA. This chain's CDR3 is CSVDTSGAYNEQFF. The DNA for the CDR3 is TGCAGCGTTGACACTAGCGGGGCTTACAATGAGCAGTTCTTC.

The chain couples TRBV5-6 to TRBJ2-1; D is ambiguous. Germline assignment: CDR1 SGHDT and CDR2 YYEEEE. This CDR3 has 15 residues. V lost 2 bases and J 6 bases, leaving 15 bases between the germline ends. The CDR3 DNA reads as TGTGCCAGCAGCTTAGGCCATACTGTGGTCAATGAGCAGTTCTTC. Protein product: CASSLGHTVVNEQFF.

This clonotype is classed as medium-sized (0.01 to 0.1%). The rearrangement joins TRBV7-9 to TRBJ1-2; possibly TRBD1 for D (5 bases). Germline values: CDR1 SEHNR, CDR2 FQNEAQ (reference sequence). V lost 4 bases, J lost 2 bases, and 11 bases lay in between. The CDR3 is 14 residues long. The CDR3 bases are TGTGCCAGCAGCTCCGACAGTGTCAACTATGGCTACACCTTC. This codes for CASSSDSVNYGYTF.

Only a few counts were recorded for this clonotype. V usage is TRBV12-3 or TRBV12-4 and J usage is TRBJ1-2; D gene unclear. Trimming left V 0 bases short and J 6 bases short, with 14 bases between. The CDR3 spans 15 residues. DNA of the CDR3: TGTGCCAGCAGTTTAGCGGGCCAGGTGAACGATGGCTACACCTTC. This codes for CASSLAGQVNDGYTF.

The chain recombines TRBV12-3 or TRBV12-4 with TRBJ2-7; D is tentatively TRBD1 or TRBD2 (6 bases each). The length of the CDR3 is 14 residues. Trimming took 8 bases from V and 5 from J, leaving 19 bases between them. This chain's CDR3 is CASSIGGLADEQYF. The CDR3 DNA is TGTGCCAGCTCGATCGGGGGCCTGGCGGACGAGCAGTACTTC.

The genes are TRBV7-2 and TRBJ2-2; 15 bases are shared with TRBD2. Germline V lookup: CDR1 SGHTA, CDR2 FQGNSA. The CDR3 totals 18 residues. The V and J ends lost 4 bases and 0 bases, in that order; junction bases with no gene match: 3. The CDR3 reads CASSSGLAGGPNTGELFF. The CDR3 DNA sequence: TGTGCCAGCAGCTCCGGACTAGCGGGGGGGCCGAACACCGGGGAGCTGTTTTTT.

The table lists this clonotype with a few counts. V is TRBV7-8 and J is TRBJ2-5, with D maybe TRBD1 (5 bases). CDR3 length: 14 amino acids. Germline V gene sequence: CDR1 SGHVS, CDR2 FQNEAQ. Trimming pared 2 bases from V and 5 bases from J, leaving 12 bases between. The CDR3 here is CASSLSQGGETQYF. CDR3 in DNA: TGTGCCAGCAGCTTATCGCAGGGTGGGGAGACCCAGTACTTC.